This note documents a single T cell receptor beta chain sequence. Antigen unknown. The same CDR3 can be traced to other DNA sequences in this sample. This CDR3 contains 17 residues. Germline CDR1 is LNHDA and CDR2 is SQIVND (reference sequence). Trimming removed 7 bases from V and 2 bases from J; junction bases left unmatched: 15. These data belong to a study of circulating and synovial CD4+ cells in juvenile arthritis. Study-level findings and limits: Traditional Vbeta family usage analysis missed the pathogenic-like versus bulk difference. Bulk blood CD4 samples held at least an order of magnitude more or fewer genomes than CPL. Shared-clonotype fractions with synovium likely underestimate full repertoire overlap.

The repertoire was sequenced with immunoSEQ multiplex PCR; TCRdb's copy has only in-frame clones and lacks some. Of around 30,000 clones in the sample, around 96% are singletons; the top ten hold about 0.61%. Samples derive from patients with active juvenile idiopathic arthritis. The rearrangement joins TRBV19 to TRBJ2-7, with 9 bases lining up with TRBD1. Material: CD4+ T cells from blood. The clonotype originates from a human donor with juvenile idiopathic arthritis. Written as DNA, the CDR3 is TGTGCCAGTACCCAAAGGGCCGGGACAGGGAATGCCTACGAGCAGTACTTC. It codes for CASTQRAGTGNAYEQYF.